This TCR beta chain emerged from a study of vaccination effects on CD4 cells after COVID-19. About the research overall: Participants were given two doses of BNT162b2 or mRNA-1273 vaccine.

This clone is deemed large. The antigen is not known. CDR3 length: 13 residues. CDR1 is MGHDK and CDR2 is SYGVNS in the germline V gene. V was pared by 3 bases and J by 7 bases, with 2 bases of the junction left unmatched. Before sequencing, viral peptide pools were used by the ViraFEST assay to expand antigen-specific CD4+ T cells. Investigators separated out CD4+ T cells once approximately 9 days of culture had passed. This person's SARS-CoV-2 infection, confirmed by PCR, occurred between March and December 2020. The authors exchanged half the medium for IL-2 medium on days 3 and 7. Profiled with immunoSEQ multiplex PCR; TCRdb holds only in-frame clones, not every one. The repertoire holds tens of thousands of clones, about three quarters seen once, with 15% to 20% in the top ten.

The V call is TRBV25-1, the J call TRBJ2-2, with 7 bases aligning to TRBD2. The sample was CD4+ T cells from PBMCs cultured with SARS-CoV-2 spike peptides, taken before COVID-19 vaccination. This clonotype originated in a human donor who had a prior SARS-CoV-2 infection. CDR3 in DNA: TGTGCCAGCAGTGAGGCGGGGGACGGGGAGCTGTTTTTT. This codes for CASSEAGDGELFF.